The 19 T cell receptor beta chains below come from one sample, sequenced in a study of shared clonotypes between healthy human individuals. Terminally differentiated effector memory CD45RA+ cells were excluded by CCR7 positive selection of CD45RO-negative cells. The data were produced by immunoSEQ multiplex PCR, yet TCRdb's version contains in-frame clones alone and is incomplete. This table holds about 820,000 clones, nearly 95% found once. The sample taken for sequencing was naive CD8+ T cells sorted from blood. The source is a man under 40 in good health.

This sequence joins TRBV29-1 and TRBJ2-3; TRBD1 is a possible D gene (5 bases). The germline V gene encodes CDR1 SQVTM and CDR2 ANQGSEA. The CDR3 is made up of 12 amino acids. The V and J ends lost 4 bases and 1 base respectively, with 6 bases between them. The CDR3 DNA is TGCAGCGTTGTAGGGGGCACAGATACGCAGTATTTT. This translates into CSVVGGTDTQYF.

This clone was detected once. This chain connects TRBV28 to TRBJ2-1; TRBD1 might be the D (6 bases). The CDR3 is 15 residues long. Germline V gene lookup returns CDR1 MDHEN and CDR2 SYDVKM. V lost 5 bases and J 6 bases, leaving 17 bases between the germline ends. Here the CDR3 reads CASSTGQRMVNEQFF. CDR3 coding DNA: TGTGCCAGCAGTACCGGACAGAGGATGGTCAATGAGCAGTTCTTC.

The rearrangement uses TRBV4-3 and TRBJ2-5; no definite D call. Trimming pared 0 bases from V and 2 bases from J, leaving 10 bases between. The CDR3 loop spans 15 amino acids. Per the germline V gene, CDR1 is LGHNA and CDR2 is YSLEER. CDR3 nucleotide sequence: TGCGCCAGCAGCCAAGATGGACGTTCACAAGAGACCCAGTACTTC. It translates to CASSQDGRSQETQYF.

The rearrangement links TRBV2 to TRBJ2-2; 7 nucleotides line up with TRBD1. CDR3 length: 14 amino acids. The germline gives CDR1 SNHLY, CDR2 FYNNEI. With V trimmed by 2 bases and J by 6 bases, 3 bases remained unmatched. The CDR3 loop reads CASSEPTGAGELFF. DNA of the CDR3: TGTGCCAGCAGTGAACCAACAGGGGCCGGGGAGCTGTTTTTT.

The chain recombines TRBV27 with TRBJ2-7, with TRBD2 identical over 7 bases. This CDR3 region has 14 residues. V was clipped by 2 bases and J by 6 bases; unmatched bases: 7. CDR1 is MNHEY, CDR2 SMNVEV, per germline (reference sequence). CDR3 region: CASSLNGLEVEQYF. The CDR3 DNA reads TGTGCCAGCAGTTTAAATGGACTAGAGGTCGAGCAGTACTTC.

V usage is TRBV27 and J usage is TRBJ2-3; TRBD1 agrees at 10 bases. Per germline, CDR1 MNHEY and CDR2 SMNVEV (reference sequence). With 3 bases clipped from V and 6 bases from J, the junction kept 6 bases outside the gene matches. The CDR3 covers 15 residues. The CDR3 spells CASSFRDRGVDTQYF. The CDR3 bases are TGTGCCAGCAGTTTCCGGGACAGGGGCGTGGATACGCAGTATTTT.

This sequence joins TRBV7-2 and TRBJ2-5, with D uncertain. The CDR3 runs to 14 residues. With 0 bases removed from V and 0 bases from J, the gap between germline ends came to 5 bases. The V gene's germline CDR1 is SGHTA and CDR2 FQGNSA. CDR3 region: CASSLARNQETQYF. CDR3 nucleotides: TGTGCCAGCAGCTTAGCGAGAAACCAAGAGACCCAGTACTTC.

The CDR3 is CASGSGVHEQYF. CDR3 nucleotides: TGTGCCAGCGGATCGGGGGTTCACGAGCAGTACTTC. This sequence joins TRBV6-1 and TRBJ2-7; D might be TRBD2 (6 bases). This CDR3 is 12 amino acids long. The V gene's germline CDR1 is MNHNS and CDR2 SASEGT. Between the trimmed V and J ends, which lost 8 bases and 5 bases, there was a span of 13 bases.

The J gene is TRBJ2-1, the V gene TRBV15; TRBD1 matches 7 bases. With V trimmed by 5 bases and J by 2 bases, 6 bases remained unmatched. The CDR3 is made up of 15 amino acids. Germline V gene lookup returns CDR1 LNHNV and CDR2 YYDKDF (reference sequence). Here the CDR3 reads CATSQRQGTYNEQFF. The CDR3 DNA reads TGTGCCACCAGCCAACGACAGGGAACCTACAATGAGCAGTTCTTC.

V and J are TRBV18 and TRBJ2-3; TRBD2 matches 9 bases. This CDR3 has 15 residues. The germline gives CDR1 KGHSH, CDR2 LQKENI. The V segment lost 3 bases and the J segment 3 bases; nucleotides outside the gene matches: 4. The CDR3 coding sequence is TGTGCCAGCTCACCCGGACTAGCGAGAACAGATACGCAGTATTTT. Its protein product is CASSPGLARTDTQYF.

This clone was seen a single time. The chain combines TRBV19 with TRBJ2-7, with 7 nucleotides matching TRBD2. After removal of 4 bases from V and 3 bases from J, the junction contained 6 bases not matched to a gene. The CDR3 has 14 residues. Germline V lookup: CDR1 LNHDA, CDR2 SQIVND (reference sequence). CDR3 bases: TGTGCCAGTAGTACCGCCACTAGCGACTACGAGCAGTACTTC. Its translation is CASSTATSDYEQYF.

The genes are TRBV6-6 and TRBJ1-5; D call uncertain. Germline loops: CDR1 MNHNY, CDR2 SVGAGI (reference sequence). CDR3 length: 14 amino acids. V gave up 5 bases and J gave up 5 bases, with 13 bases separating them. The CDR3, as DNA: TGTGCCAGCAGTACCTCCAACTGGGATCAGCCCCAGCATTTT. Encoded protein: CASSTSNWDQPQHF.

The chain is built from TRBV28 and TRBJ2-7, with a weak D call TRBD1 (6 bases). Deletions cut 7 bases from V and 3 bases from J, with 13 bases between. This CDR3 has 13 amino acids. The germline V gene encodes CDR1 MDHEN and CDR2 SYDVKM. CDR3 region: CASTITGFYEQYF. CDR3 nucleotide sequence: TGTGCCAGCACCATAACAGGGTTCTACGAGCAGTACTTC.

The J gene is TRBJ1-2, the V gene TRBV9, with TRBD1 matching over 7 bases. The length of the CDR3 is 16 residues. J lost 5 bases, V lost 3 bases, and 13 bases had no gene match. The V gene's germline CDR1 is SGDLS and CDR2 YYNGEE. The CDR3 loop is CASSALQGGNLYGYTF. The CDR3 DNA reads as TGTGCCAGCAGCGCACTCCAGGGGGGCAATTTATATGGCTACACCTTC.

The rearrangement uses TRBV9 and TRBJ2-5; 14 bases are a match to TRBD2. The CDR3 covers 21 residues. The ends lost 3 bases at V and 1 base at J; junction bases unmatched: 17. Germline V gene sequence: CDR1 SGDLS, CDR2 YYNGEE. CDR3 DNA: TGTGCCAGCAGCGGACTAGCGGGAGGGCCAATCGGAACAATCCGCCAAGAGACCCAGTACTTC. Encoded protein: CASSGLAGGPIGTIRQETQYF.

The CDR3 loop reads CASSLSWSSYEQYF. Here the CDR3 DNA reads TGTGCCAGCAGTTTATCCTGGTCCTCCTACGAGCAGTACTTC. The J gene is TRBJ2-7, the V gene TRBV28; D is unresolved. V was trimmed by 1 base and J by 0 bases, leaving 7 bases between them. The CDR3 runs 14 residues. Germline CDR1 is MDHEN and CDR2 is SYDVKM. Variable domain in full (rest from reference TRBV28 and TRBJ2-7): DVKVTQSSRYLVKRTGEKVFLECVQDMDHENMFWYRQDPGLGLRLIYFSYDVKMKEKGDIPEGYSVSREKKERFSLILESASTNQTSMYLCASSLSWSSYEQYFGPGTRLTVT.

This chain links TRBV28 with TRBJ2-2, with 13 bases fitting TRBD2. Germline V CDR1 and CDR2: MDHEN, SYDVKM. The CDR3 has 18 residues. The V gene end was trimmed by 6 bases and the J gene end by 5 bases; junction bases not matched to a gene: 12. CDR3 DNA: TGTGCCAGCAGGGAACAAGGACTAGCGGGAGCAAGTACCGGGGAGCTGTTTTTT. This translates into CASREQGLAGASTGELFF.

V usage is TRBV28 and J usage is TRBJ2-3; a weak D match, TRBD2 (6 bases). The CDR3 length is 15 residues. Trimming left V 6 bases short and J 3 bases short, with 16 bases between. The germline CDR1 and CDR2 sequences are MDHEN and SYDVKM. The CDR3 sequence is CASSQTRDLTDTQYF. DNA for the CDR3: TGTGCCAGCAGCCAGACCCGGGACTTAACAGATACGCAGTATTTT.

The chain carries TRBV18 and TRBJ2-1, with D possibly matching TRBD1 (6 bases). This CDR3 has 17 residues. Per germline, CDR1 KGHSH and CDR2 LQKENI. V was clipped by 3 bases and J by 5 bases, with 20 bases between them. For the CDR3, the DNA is TGTGCCAGCTCACCGGCGATACAGGGATATGGAGACAATGAGCAGTTCTTC. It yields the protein CASSPAIQGYGDNEQFF.